The source of this T cell receptor beta chain is a study of shared clonotypes between healthy human individuals. The authors' processing: ImmunoSEQ gave junction-only sequences without quality scores, so filtering differed. Clones were read by immunoSEQ multiplex PCR, and TCRdb kept only the in-frame ones, dropping some. V and J calls plus clone size are reproduced from that table; the DNA served to infer D and trimming. Here the sample spans some 1 million clones, 60% to 80% being singletons. This sequence originates from a man aged 18 to 30 in good health. Sequences were obtained from memory CD4+ T cells sorted from blood. The subset is: CD45RA-negative fraction.

CDR3 sequence (DNA): TGTGCCAGCAATGCGGCTTACGAGCAGTACTTC. Protein sequence: CASNAAYEQYF. The rearrangement links TRBV14 to TRBJ2-7; D remains ambiguous. This CDR3 has 11 amino acids. Germline V gene data show CDR1 as SGHDN and CDR2 as FVKESK. The ends were cut back, 7 bases at V and 4 bases at J, with 8 bases in the middle.